Listed below are T cell receptor beta chains from one sample, sequenced in a study of shared clonotypes between healthy human individuals. The assay was immunoSEQ multiplex PCR, and TCRdb's table has in-frame clones only and misses some. Of over a million clones in the sample, approximately 98.5% are singletons; the top ten hold approximately 0.4%. Sequencing input: naive CD4+ T cells sorted from blood. These receptors came from a man aged 25-40 years in good health. Both conserved end residues are part of each CDR3. D genes are given only for firm matches. Size values are once, few and many counts, or a class for expanded clones, and some rows have none.

TRBV7-2	-	TRBD1	TRBJ1-5	CASSDGTGYLQPQHF	TGTGCCAGCAGCGACGGGACAGGCTATCTTCAGCCCCAGCATTTT
TRBV4-3	-	TRBD1	TRBJ2-7	CASSQARFRDRSTYEQYF	TGCGCCAGCAGCCAAGCTCGCTTCCGGGACAGATCAACCTACGAGCAGTACTTC
TRBV2	-	-	TRBJ1-2	CASSGEGFGYTF	TGTGCCAGCAGTGGGGAAGGGTTTGGCTACACCTTC
TRBV5-1	once	TRBD2	TRBJ2-1	CASSPRTSGRNEQFF	TGCGCCAGCAGTCCACGGACTAGCGGGCGGAATGAGCAGTTCTTC
TRBV27	-	TRBD2	TRBJ2-1	CASGRREGPYNEQFF	TGTGCCAGTGGGAGGCGGGAGGGGCCATACAATGAGCAGTTCTTC
TRBV7-2	once	-	TRBJ1-1	CASSLYGYTEAFF	TGTGCCAGCAGCTTATATGGGTACACTGAAGCTTTCTTT
TRBV5-4	-	TRBD2	TRBJ2-1	CASSFGGSTSSYNEQFF	TGTGCCAGCAGCTTCGGCGGGAGTACCAGCTCCTACAATGAGCAGTTCTTC
TRBV7-9	-	-	TRBJ2-7	CASSLGLAPIYEQYF	TGTGCCAGCAGCTTAGGGCTAGCGCCTATTTACGAGCAGTACTTC
TRBV4-1	-	TRBD1	TRBJ2-7	CASRSQGTGGYEQYF	TGCGCCAGCCGGAGTCAAGGGACAGGGGGCTACGAGCAGTACTTC
TRBV27	-	TRBD2	TRBJ2-3	CASSPFKGLALFTDTQYF	TGTGCCAGCAGTCCATTTAAGGGACTAGCGCTTTTCACAGATACGCAGTATTTT
TRBV10-3	once	-	TRBJ1-2	CAMRSGNNYGYTF	TGTGCCATGCGAAGCGGGAATAACTATGGCTACACCTTC
TRBV25-1	-	-	TRBJ1-1	CASSKQVNTEAFF	TGTGCCAGCAGCAAGCAAGTGAACACTGAAGCTTTCTTT
TRBV5-1	-	TRBD2	TRBJ2-3	CASSWGPTSGGTQYF	TGCGCCAGCAGCTGGGGGCCGACTAGCGGTGGCACGCAGTATTTT
TRBV10-3	-	TRBD2	TRBJ2-7	CAIRRAGDQYF	TGTGCCATCAGAAGAGCGGGAGATCAGTACTTC
TRBV5-4	-	TRBD2	TRBJ2-7	CASSPKTSGNYEQYF	TGTGCCAGCAGCCCTAAGACTAGCGGGAACTACGAGCAGTACTTC
TRBV10-1	-	-	TRBJ1-5	CASSESNQPQHF	TGCGCCAGCAGTGAGTCGAATCAGCCCCAGCATTTT
TRBV6-1	once	-	TRBJ1-5	CASSEGTNQPQHF	TGTGCCAGCAGTGAGGGGACTAATCAGCCCCAGCATTTT
TRBV6-5	-	-	TRBJ2-1	CASTPSGGSYNEQFF	TGTGCCAGCACCCCTTCCGGAGGCTCCTACAATGAGCAGTTCTTC
TRBV7-9	-	-	TRBJ2-1	CASSPSYNEQFF	TGTGCCAGCAGTCCGAGCTACAATGAGCAGTTCTTC
TRBV7-9	-	-	TRBJ1-1	CASSPRAGGRNTEAFF	TGTGCCAGCAGCCCCCGGGCGGGAGGGAGGAACACTGAAGCTTTCTTT
TRBV6-4	-	TRBD2	TRBJ2-1	CASRQTSGSRGYNEQFF	TGTGCCAGCCGCCAGACTAGCGGTTCGAGGGGGTACAATGAGCAGTTCTTC
TRBV5-6	-	TRBD1	TRBJ2-5	CASSQSTGAQETQYF	TGTGCCAGCAGCCAATCTACAGGGGCCCAAGAGACCCAGTACTTC
TRBV6-1	-	-	TRBJ2-7	CASSEGTAYEQYF	TGTGCCAGCAGTGAAGGCACAGCCTACGAGCAGTACTTC